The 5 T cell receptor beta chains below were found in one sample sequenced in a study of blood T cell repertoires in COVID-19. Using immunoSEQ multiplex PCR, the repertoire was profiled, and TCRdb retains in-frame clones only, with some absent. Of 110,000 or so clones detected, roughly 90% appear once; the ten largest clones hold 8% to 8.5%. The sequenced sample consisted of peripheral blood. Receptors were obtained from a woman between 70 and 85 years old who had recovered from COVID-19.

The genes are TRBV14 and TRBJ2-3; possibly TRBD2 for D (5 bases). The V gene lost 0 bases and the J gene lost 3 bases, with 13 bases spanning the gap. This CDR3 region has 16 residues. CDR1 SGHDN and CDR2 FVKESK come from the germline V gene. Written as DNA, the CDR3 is TGTGCCAGCAGCCAAGATGGGCGGACTCGTACAGATACGCAGTATTTT. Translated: CASSQDGRTRTDTQYF.

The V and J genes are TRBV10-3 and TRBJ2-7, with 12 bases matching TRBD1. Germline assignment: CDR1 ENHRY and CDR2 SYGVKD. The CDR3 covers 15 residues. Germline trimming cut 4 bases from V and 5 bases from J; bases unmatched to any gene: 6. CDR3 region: CAISGGTGGFDEQYF. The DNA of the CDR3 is TGTGCCATCAGTGGGGGGACAGGGGGCTTTGACGAGCAGTACTTC.

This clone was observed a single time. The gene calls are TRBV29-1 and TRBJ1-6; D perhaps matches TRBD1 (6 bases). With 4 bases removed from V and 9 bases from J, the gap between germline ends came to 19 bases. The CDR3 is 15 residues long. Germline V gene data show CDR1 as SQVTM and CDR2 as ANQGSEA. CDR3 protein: CSVGDGGAGGSPLHF. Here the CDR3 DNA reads TGCAGCGTTGGAGATGGGGGGGCCGGGGGTTCACCCCTCCACTTT.

CDR3 sequence: CASSYSRVSPLHF. For the CDR3, the DNA is TGTGCCAGCAGTTACAGCAGGGTTTCACCCCTCCACTTT. The chain couples TRBV6-5 to TRBJ1-6; D perhaps matches TRBD1 (5 bases). There are 13 residues in the CDR3. Between the trimmed V and J ends, which lost 2 bases and 9 bases, there was a span of 8 bases. Germline lookup yields CDR1 MNHEY and CDR2 SVGAGI.

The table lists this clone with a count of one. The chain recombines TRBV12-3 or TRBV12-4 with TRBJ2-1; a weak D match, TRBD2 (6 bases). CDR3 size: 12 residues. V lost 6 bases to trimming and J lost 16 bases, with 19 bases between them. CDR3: CASSPYGGGIFF. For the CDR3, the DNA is TGTGCCAGCAGCCCCTACGGGGGAGGCATCTTCTTC.